This section outlines one TCR beta chain sequence together with its context. Looked up from germline, CDR1 is MDHEN and CDR2 is SYDVKM. The V gene end was trimmed by 4 bases and the J gene end by 3 bases; junction bases not matched to a gene: 16. The CDR3 consists of 20 residues. The sample belongs to a study of blood T cell repertoires in COVID-19. Here immunoSEQ multiplex PCR was the method, and the copy in TCRdb shows in-frame clones only, minus some. The sample has a few hundred thousand clones; roughly 87% are singletons. This clonotype was obtained from a man younger than 40 in a cohort exposed to, infected with or recovered from COVID-19 (not recorded which). The rearrangement links TRBV28 to TRBJ2-1, with 12 positions matching TRBD2. What was sequenced was PBMCs or T cells enriched from blood (not recorded which). The CDR3 DNA sequence: TGTGCCAGCAGTTATCCGGGACTAGCGGGTTTGGGGGAGGGCTACAATGAGCAGTTCTTC. Translating gives CASSYPGLAGLGEGYNEQFF.